These 20 T cell receptor beta chains came from one sample sequenced in a study of identical twins. TCRdb fed the 5' RACE reads into MiXCR, producing one record per CDR3 protein. The repertoire consists of roughly 470,000 distinct CDR3 sequences, with approximately 14% occurring once and the leading ten covering approximately 0.98%. The data were also submitted as part of a second study, on yellow fever vaccine responses in identical twins.

The specimen was CD4+ T cells sorted from blood. The source of these receptors is a woman aged 18-30 years in good health.

V and J are TRBV18 and TRBJ2-2; TRBD1 matches 7 bases. V lost 3 bases to trimming and J lost 0 bases; unmatched junction nucleotides: 4. The CDR3 runs to 16 residues. In germline, CDR1 is KGHSH, CDR2 LQKENI. The CDR3 spells CASSPQTGANTGELFF. The CDR3 DNA is TGTGCCAGCTCACCCCAAACAGGGGCGAACACCGGGGAGCTGTTTTTT.

The table lists this clonotype with many counts. The chain links TRBV15 to TRBJ2-5; D is possibly TRBD1 (6 bases). The V gene's germline CDR1 is LNHNV and CDR2 YYDKDF (reference sequence). Trimming left V 0 bases short and J 7 bases short, with 9 bases between. CDR3 length: 13 amino acids. CDR3 protein: CATSRDLGGTQYF. The CDR3 DNA reads TGTGCCACCAGCAGAGATTTAGGGGGGACCCAGTACTTC.

This clonotype was counted a few times. This chain connects TRBV5-1 to TRBJ2-1; 10 nucleotides match TRBD2. This CDR3 comprises 15 residues. Germline V lookup: CDR1 SGHRS, CDR2 YFSETQ. Trimming took 8 bases from V and 4 from J; bases not matched to a gene: 9. The CDR3 nucleotides are TGCGCCAGTGGGGAGCGGGAGGGCCCGTACAATGAGCAGTTCTTC. Amino acid sequence: CASGEREGPYNEQFF.

The chain couples TRBV7-9 to TRBJ2-5; 8 bases are shared with TRBD1. CDR1 is SEHNR and CDR2 is FQNEAQ in the germline V gene (reference sequence). The ends lost 5 bases at V and 3 bases at J; junction bases unmatched: 8. The CDR3 has 15 amino acids. CDR3 protein: CASSPRTGLKETQYF. In DNA form, the CDR3 reads TGTGCCAGCAGCCCTAGGACAGGGTTAAAAGAGACCCAGTACTTC.

The chain recombines TRBV12-3 or TRBV12-4 with TRBJ1-5, with D uncertain. The V end was cut by 3 bases, the J end by 7 bases, with 7 bases between. The CDR3 sequence is 12 residues long. The CDR3: CASSFGKQPQHF. DNA for the CDR3: TGTGCCAGCAGTTTTGGAAAGCAGCCCCAGCATTTT.

The chain couples TRBV28 to TRBJ2-7; 7 nucleotides line up with TRBD1. Germline assignment: CDR1 MDHEN and CDR2 SYDVKM. V shed 6 bases and J 3 bases; nucleotides not matched to a gene: 8. CDR3 length: 14 amino acids. CDR3 in DNA: TGTGCCAGCAGAACCGGGACAGAGAGCTACGAGCAGTACTTC. Its protein product is CASRTGTESYEQYF.

V usage is TRBV20-1 and J usage is TRBJ2-7; 13 positions match TRBD2. This CDR3 spans 18 amino acids. Germline assignment: CDR1 DFQATT and CDR2 SNEGSKA (reference sequence). The junction had 14 bases not matched to a gene; V was cut back by 2 bases and J by 4 bases. CDR3: CSARRGTSGIKKPYEQYF. The CDR3 nucleotides are TGCAGTGCTAGACGGGGGACTAGCGGGATCAAAAAACCTTACGAGCAGTACTTC.

The V gene is TRBV27, the J gene TRBJ2-6; tentatively, D is TRBD2 (6 bases). Germline V CDR1 and CDR2: MNHEY, SMNVEV (reference sequence). The CDR3 loop spans 20 amino acids. V was pared by 4 bases and J by 2 bases, with 24 bases between. CDR3 DNA sequence: TGTGCCAGCAGTTACCGACCTATCAGGGAGGTGAAGGCTGGGGCCAACGTCCTGACTTTC. Its protein product is CASSYRPIREVKAGANVLTF.

This chain connects TRBV20-1 to TRBJ1-2; 7 positions agree with TRBD1. The CDR3 has 14 residues. The V gene's germline CDR1 is DFQATT and CDR2 SNEGSKA (reference sequence). J lost 4 bases, V lost 2 bases, and 7 bases had no gene match. The CDR3 nucleotides read TGCAGTGCTAGAAACAGGGGCTCCACCTATGGCTACACCTTC. It codes for CSARNRGSTYGYTF.

This sequence joins TRBV5-4 and TRBJ2-1; the match to TRBD2 covers 9 bases. Germline V gives CDR1 SGHNT, CDR2 YYREEE (reference sequence). Trimming at V came to 4 bases and at J to 6 bases, leaving 11 bases not matched to a gene. This CDR3 is 16 amino acids long. The chain's CDR3 is CASSQKGGGAVNEQFF. The CDR3 DNA sequence: TGTGCCAGCAGCCAAAAGGGCGGGGGGGCCGTCAATGAGCAGTTCTTC.

This clonotype was recorded many times. The chain carries TRBV11-2 and TRBJ2-3; no clear D. There are 15 residues in the CDR3. The ends were cut back, 1 base at V and 1 base at J, with 9 bases in the middle. Per the germline V gene, CDR1 is SGHAT and CDR2 is FQNNGV. The CDR3 DNA reads as TGTGCCAGCAGCTTAGCCCTATTGGGCACAGATACGCAGTATTTT. As protein: CASSLALLGTDTQYF.

This rearrangement joins TRBV6-6 to TRBJ1-5; D unclear. In germline, CDR1 is MNHNY, CDR2 SVGAGI (reference sequence). Trimming stripped 6 bases from V and 4 bases from J, with 4 bases between. The CDR3 is 11 residues long. The CDR3 reads CASRANQPQHF. CDR3 coding DNA: TGTGCCAGCAGAGCGAATCAGCCCCAGCATTTT.

This clonotype was seen more than once but under ten times. The chain joins TRBV5-6 to TRBJ2-7; maybe TRBD2 (5 bases). Deletions cut 4 bases from V and 2 bases from J, with 16 bases between. The CDR3 consists of 15 residues. Germline lookup yields CDR1 SGHDT and CDR2 YYEEEE. In DNA form, the CDR3 reads TGTGCCAGCAGCCGTTTAACACTAGGAACCTACGAGCAGTACTTC. This encodes CASSRLTLGTYEQYF.

The chain is built from TRBV4-3 and TRBJ2-7; D ambiguous. Germline values: CDR1 LGHNA, CDR2 YSLEER. The V end lost 1 base, the J end lost 0 bases, and 4 bases lay between the germline ends. The CDR3 has 13 amino acids. The CDR3 spells CASSQGLSYEQYF. CDR3 coding DNA: TGCGCCAGCAGCCAAGGACTCTCCTACGAGCAGTACTTC.

The chain combines TRBV3-1 with TRBJ1-2; tentatively, D is TRBD1 (5 bases). This CDR3 has 16 amino acids. CDR1 LGHDT and CDR2 YNNKEL come from the germline V gene (reference sequence). V was clipped by 4 bases and J by 5 bases, with 20 bases between them. The DNA of the CDR3 is TGTGCCAGCAGCCCTTCGGCCGGGCCAGGGAGATATGGCTACACCTTC. It specifies CASSPSAGPGRYGYTF.

The chain combines TRBV12-5 with TRBJ2-3; 10 bases are shared with TRBD1. Germline-derived CDR1 and CDR2 are LGHNT and FRNRAP. V trimming: 0 bases; J trimming: 6 bases; junction bases outside the gene matches: 9. CDR3 size: 17 residues. The CDR3 is CASGLVLSGTGVDTQYF. The CDR3 region has the DNA TGTGCTAGTGGTTTGGTACTCTCCGGGACAGGGGTCGATACGCAGTATTTT.

The chain couples TRBV2 to TRBJ2-7; D unresolved. Germline values: CDR1 SNHLY, CDR2 FYNNEI. CDR3 size: 11 residues. Trimming cost V 4 bases and J 5 bases, with 6 bases left between them. CDR3 in amino acids: CASSGLDEQYF. CDR3 nucleotide sequence: TGTGCCAGCAGTGGTTTAGACGAGCAGTACTTC.

The genes are TRBV16 and TRBJ2-1, with 9 bases matching TRBD2. The CDR3 covers 19 residues. Germline CDR1 and CDR2: KGHSY and FQNENV. V was clipped by 4 bases and J by 0 bases; unmatched bases: 13. In nucleotides, the CDR3 is TGTGCCAGCAGCCCCCAGATCGGCGGGGGGGCAGTCTCCTACAATGAGCAGTTCTTC. Amino acids: CASSPQIGGGAVSYNEQFF.

V gene TRBV15 combines with J gene TRBJ2-3, with 9 bases that match TRBD2. The CDR3 is made up of 16 amino acids. With 1 base clipped from V and 4 bases from J, the junction kept 6 bases outside the gene matches. Germline assignment: CDR1 LNHNV and CDR2 YYDKDF (reference sequence). The CDR3 spells CATSRVSGSGADTQYF. The CDR3 bases are TGTGCCACCAGCAGAGTTAGCGGGAGTGGTGCAGATACGCAGTATTTT.

This clonotype was observed a handful of times. This chain links TRBV28 with TRBJ2-7, with a weak D call TRBD2 (6 bases). The CDR3 is made up of 15 amino acids. V was pared by 2 bases and J by 1 base, with 12 bases between. Germline V gene lookup returns CDR1 MDHEN and CDR2 SYDVKM. The CDR3 sequence is CASSLPGTESYEQYF. The DNA for the CDR3 is TGTGCCAGCAGTTTACCTGGGACTGAATCCTACGAGCAGTACTTC.